This entry features one T cell receptor beta chain sequence. This clonotype occurred many times. The antigen this receptor binds is unknown. One base away there is no much larger clone; base qualities are not given. The CDR3 has 15 amino acids, counting the end cysteine and phenylalanine. Of the read, only the CDR3 DNA is kept; its 45 bases are in frame from base 1. CDR1 and CDR2, per the germline V gene, are SGDLS and YYNGEE. V was cut back by 4 bases and J by 4 bases, leaving a gap of 12 bases between them. This sample was taken from a study of early T cells in non-severe SARS-CoV-2 infection (dated by TCRdb to the early 2020s). About the study as a whole: Because TCR sequencing relied on bulk RNA taken from unsorted whole blood, pairing of alpha and beta chains was not possible. Findings and caveats that apply to the study as a whole: VDJdb matching was skewed toward anti-spike CD8 responses and likely underestimated virus-specific expansions by missing private and CD4 specificities.

The study was a case-control design nested within a healthcare worker cohort in London, UK, with weekly nasopharyngeal swab PCR tests and blood sampling. Healthcare workers were recruited during the week of the UK lockdown, between 23 and 31 March 2020, and followed weekly for up to about 16 weeks. The receptor library was made with 5' RACE. The data were produced on a NextSeq 500. To correct for sequencing error and PCR bias, the TCR library protocol tagged individual cDNA molecules with unique molecular identifiers. Both TCR alpha and beta chains were sequenced, and tight co-correlation was observed between alpha and beta sequence abundances in each sample. For the original study's pipeline: V gene, J gene and CDR3 annotation of TCR sequences was performed with Decombinator V4. TCRs were defined as expanded if a significant change between any two time points was detected under a Poisson model with p below 0.0001. TCR abundances were normalised to the total number of TCRs sequenced in each sample and reported as counts per million. TRAV1-2 paired with TRAJ12, TRAJ20 or TRAJ33 defined MAIT TCRs, while TRAV10 paired with TRAJ18 defined iNKT TCRs. VDJdb, accessed 1 November 2021, was searched for CMV, EBV and SARS-CoV-2 annotated TCRs, excluding TCRs annotated for multiple antigens. TCRdb passed the public sequencing reads through fastp at Q25 and MiXCR, retaining productive beta sequences. Rows with a matching CDR3 protein are joined into one entry that keeps the most common DNA and genes. The V and J calls and clone size come from TCRdb's table, not from the authors' own analysis. The sample data list roughly 52,000 distinct CDR3 sequences, and 8% to 8.5% of these were observed just once. Of the sample, around 9.4% falls within the top ten clones.

The sequence is built from TRBV9 and TRBJ2-6, with TRBD1 as a weak D call on 6 bases. Sequenced material: whole blood. This TCR was recovered from an adult who was a healthcare worker with PCR-confirmed SARS-CoV-2 infection or an uninfected control (not recorded which). The base sequence is TGTGCCAGCAGCTCACAGGGCTCCGGGGCCAACGTCCTGACTTTC. It translates as CASSSQGSGANVLTF.